The text below deals with one T cell receptor (beta chain). Its antigen is as yet unknown. The sample originates from a study of cytomegalovirus exposure and HLA in healthy donors. Whole-study results and caveats: In a later analysis, at a false discovery rate of 0.05, approximately 18,000 TCR beta sequences were associated with HLA alleles. In an earlier analysis, in 540 or so donors, most V segments appeared productive either ~87% or ~30% of the time.

V was pared by 2 bases and J by 6 bases, with 3 bases of the junction left unmatched. There are 13 residues in the CDR3. Germline-derived CDR1 and CDR2 are MNHNY and SVGAGI (reference sequence). Vbeta (60) and Jbeta (13) primers were used in the PCR. Some clones are missing from TCRdb's copy, which holds only in-frame ones; the method was immunoSEQ multiplex PCR. The table includes about 120,000 clones, roughly 70% detected once. This receptor was obtained from a woman between 50 and 59 years old in good health and CMV-seropositive. Sequencing input: PBMCs. This chain uses TRBV6-6 with TRBJ1-2, with 7 bases aligning to TRBD1. CDR3 sequence: CASSYRDRDGYTF. CDR3 DNA: TGTGCCAGCAGTTACAGAGACAGGGATGGCTACACCTTC.